The 27 T cell receptor beta chains in this list originate from one sample, sequenced in a study of post-analysis software for immune sequencing data. Study-wide results and limits: Among five TRBV segments more frequent in patients than controls were TRBV5-6, TRBV5-1 and TRBV20-1.

Their antigens are not known. TCR beta cDNA libraries included unique molecular identifiers. TCRdb used MiXCR to reprocess the PCR reads, holding one entry per CDR3 protein. The sample shows 750,000 to 950,000 distinct CDR3 sequences, about 57% of them seen only once. Sequencing used blood. These receptor sequences come from a girl under 18 with multiple sclerosis.

Only one count was recorded for this clonotype. This chain connects TRBV20-1 to TRBJ2-7; 10 bases are a match to TRBD2. The end of the DNA aligns better with TRBJ2-5, so the J call may be wrong. CDR1 DFQATT and CDR2 SNEGSKA come from the germline V gene (reference sequence). The CDR3 consists of 14 residues. In DNA form, the CDR3 reads TGCAGTGCTCCCTCTAGCGGGAGAACTGAGACCCAGTACTTC. Protein sequence: CSAPSSGRTETQYF.

The V and J genes are TRBV3-1 and TRBJ1-1; no definite D call. CDR1 and CDR2 from the germline V gene are LGHDT and YNNKEL (reference sequence). Trimming removed 2 bases from V and 6 bases from J, with 13 bases in between. The CDR3 extends over 14 amino acids. The CDR3 DNA follows: TGTGCCAGCAGCCAACCGACCTACCACTCTGAAGCTTTCTTT. This gives the protein CASSQPTYHSEAFF.

This rearrangement joins TRBV11-3 to TRBJ2-1; no definite D call. The germline V gene encodes CDR1 SGHNT and CDR2 YENEEA. The V end lost 6 bases, the J end lost 1 base, and 13 bases lay between the germline ends. The CDR3 consists of 15 residues. The CDR3 is CASSQTPGSYNEQFF. The CDR3 region has the DNA TGTGCCAGCAGTCAAACCCCCGGTTCCTACAATGAGCAGTTCTTC.

This chain uses TRBV5-1 with TRBJ2-7, with no clear D. Germline CDR1 SGHRS, CDR2 YFSETQ. This CDR3 is 14 amino acids long. Trimming removed 0 bases at V and 0 bases at J, with 7 bases between. CDR3 DNA: TGCGCCAGCAGCTTGGCCCCGGTCTCCTACGAGCAGTACTTC. This codes for CASSLAPVSYEQYF.

This clonotype was recorded only once. The J gene is TRBJ2-7, the V gene TRBV7-6; D is perhaps TRBD1 or TRBD2 (5 bases each). V lost 5 bases and J lost 2, with 16 bases in between. CDR3 length: 15 residues. Looked up from germline, CDR1 is SGHVS and CDR2 is FNYEAQ. This CDR3 reads CASSPGLGPTYEQYF. Written as DNA, the CDR3 is TGTGCCAGCAGCCCGGGGCTAGGGCCTACCTACGAGCAGTACTTC.

This sequence joins TRBV5-1 and TRBJ2-1; the match to TRBD1 covers 7 bases. Germline trimming cut 4 bases from V and 3 bases from J; bases unmatched to any gene: 7. In germline, CDR1 is SGHRS, CDR2 YFSETQ. The CDR3 has 15 residues. The CDR3 is CASSKGQQIYNEQFF. The CDR3 region has the DNA TGCGCCAGCAGCAAGGGACAGCAAATCTACAATGAGCAGTTCTTC.

V usage is TRBV20-1 and J usage is TRBJ1-2, with TRBD1 matching over 7 bases. The trim removed 3 bases at V and 4 bases at J, leaving 5 bases unmatched. CDR1 is DFQATT, CDR2 SNEGSKA, per germline (reference sequence). This CDR3 is 13 amino acids long. Here the CDR3 reads CSASKGAVYGYTF. Written as DNA, the CDR3 is TGCAGTGCTAGTAAGGGGGCCGTCTATGGCTACACCTTC.

This clonotype was counted between two and nine times. The chain has TRBV11-2 and TRBJ2-7; D call uncertain. The CDR3 sequence is 11 residues long. Germline-derived CDR1 and CDR2 are SGHAT and FQNNGV. V gave up 2 bases and J gave up 6 bases, with 5 bases separating them. The CDR3 sequence: CASSLQSEQYF. The CDR3 DNA sequence: TGTGCCAGCAGCTTACAGTCCGAGCAGTACTTC.

This clonotype has a count of ten or more. The rearrangement uses TRBV6-5 and TRBJ2-5, with D tentatively TRBD1 (6 bases). The CDR3 sequence is 14 residues long. Germline lookup yields CDR1 MNHEY and CDR2 SVGAGI. Trimming stripped 5 bases from V and 4 bases from J, with 14 bases between. In DNA, the CDR3 is TGTGCCAGCAGTCTAAGGACAGAGGGAGAGACCCAGTACTTC. Translation gives CASSLRTEGETQYF.

Notes on this clonotype: The junction and the germline gene differ at one end; a read error may be behind it. The rearrangement uses TRBV2 and TRBJ2-3, with TRBD2 matching over 16 bases. The CDR3 length is 17 residues. The germline CDR1 and CDR2 sequences are SNHLY and FYNNEI. The chain's CDR3 is CASRGTSGRAGTDAQYF. CDR3 coding DNA: TGTGCCAGCAGAGGGACTAGCGGGAGGGCCGGGACAGATGCGCAGTATTTT.

The chain carries TRBV20-1 and TRBJ2-5; 8 bases line up with TRBD2. Germline V gene lookup returns CDR1 DFQATT and CDR2 SNEGSKA (reference sequence). CDR3 length: 12 residues. V gave up 3 bases and J gave up 11 bases; unmatched junction bases: 8. The CDR3 DNA sequence: TGCAGTGCTAGCCCCCCCGGGGGGGAGCAGTACTTC. Its protein product is CSASPPGGEQYF.

This clonotype is a singleton in its sample. The CDR3 region has the DNA TGCGCCAGCAGCGCCCGACAGGGGGTTAATGAAAAACTGTTTTTT. Translated: CASSARQGVNEKLFF. The chain links TRBV5-1 to TRBJ1-4; 9 positions match TRBD1. J was trimmed by 4 bases and V by 4 bases; bases with no gene match: 5. CDR3 size: 15 residues. Per germline, CDR1 SGHRS and CDR2 YFSETQ. The complete variable domain, with remaining parts taken from reference TRBV5-1 and TRBJ1-4, reads KAGVTQTPRYLIKTRGQQVTLSCSPISGHRSVSWYQQTPGQGLQFLFEYFSETQRNKGNFPGRFSGRQFSNSRSEMNVSTLELGDSALYLCASSARQGVNEKLFFGSGTQLSVL.

The chain recombines TRBV12-3 or TRBV12-4 with TRBJ2-5, with 8 bases matching TRBD2. There are 16 residues in the CDR3. J lost 5 bases, V lost 6 bases, and 14 bases had no gene match. CDR3: CASSWGAGAQSETQYF. The CDR3 DNA is TGTGCCAGCAGCTGGGGAGCGGGAGCTCAATCGGAGACCCAGTACTTC.

This clonotype was seen a handful of times. This chain connects TRBV4-1 to TRBJ1-2; D perhaps matches TRBD1 (5 bases). The CDR3 is made up of 15 amino acids. Between the trimmed V and J ends, which lost 0 bases and 1 base, there was a span of 9 bases. Germline CDR1 reads MGHRA; CDR2 reads YSYEKL. This CDR3 reads CASSQDGAVNYGYTF. CDR3 DNA: TGCGCCAGCAGCCAAGATGGGGCAGTTAACTATGGCTACACCTTC.

The rearrangement links TRBV24-1 to TRBJ2-3; perhaps D is TRBD1 or TRBD2 (6 bases each). Trimming stripped 7 bases from V and 1 base from J, with 11 bases between. CDR3 length: 14 residues. Per germline, CDR1 KGHDR and CDR2 SFDVKD. In DNA form, the CDR3 reads TGTGCCACCAGGGCTAGGGGGGGCACAGATACGCAGTATTTT. Its protein product is CATRARGGTDTQYF.

This clonotype was found once. J is TRBJ1-5 and V is TRBV3-1, with TRBD1 matching 8 bases. The ends lost 1 base at V and 7 bases at J; junction bases unmatched: 9. The CDR3 is made up of 16 amino acids. CDR1 and CDR2 from the germline V gene are LGHDT and YNNKEL (reference sequence). This CDR3 reads CASSQAGTGEHQPQHF. DNA of the CDR3: TGTGCCAGCAGCCAAGCCGGGACAGGTGAACACCAGCCCCAGCATTTT.

The chain has TRBV15 and TRBJ2-7, with TRBD1 identical over 7 bases. The junction had 12 bases not matched to a gene; V was cut back by 0 bases and J by 7 bases. The CDR3 has 16 residues. Per the germline V gene, CDR1 is LNHNV and CDR2 is YYDKDF (reference sequence). The CDR3 DNA reads as TGTGCCACCAGCAGAGATAGTAAAGGGGGCCTGGGGGAGCAGTACTTC. This gives the protein CATSRDSKGGLGEQYF.

The V gene is TRBV6-2 or TRBV6-3, the J gene TRBJ2-7, with 7 bases fitting TRBD2. The CDR3 totals 14 residues. The germline V gene encodes CDR1 MNHEY and CDR2 SVGEGT. The ends lost 6 bases at V and 0 bases at J; junction bases unmatched: 5. CDR3: CASSNPGGSYEQYF. The CDR3 coding sequence is TGTGCCAGCAGCAACCCGGGGGGCTCCTACGAGCAGTACTTC.

The chain uses TRBV27 and TRBJ2-7, with D possibly matching TRBD1 (5 bases). Germline CDR1 and CDR2: MNHEY and SMNVEV (reference sequence). The CDR3 has 14 amino acids. With 3 bases removed from V and 0 bases from J, the gap between germline ends came to 9 bases. CDR3 coding DNA: TGTGCCAGCAGTTTCGGACATGGCTCCTACGAGCAGTACTTC. It translates to CASSFGHGSYEQYF.

V is TRBV12-5 and J is TRBJ2-4; the D gene is possibly TRBD2 (5 bases). TRBJ2-7 explains the end of the DNA better; the J call may be wrong. From germline, CDR1 is LGHNT and CDR2 FRNRAP. The CDR3 totals 14 residues. CDR3 DNA: TGTGCTAGTGGTTTTGTGGTTCAGAGGGACGAGCAGTACTTC. The encoded protein is CASGFVVQRDEQYF.

This rearrangement joins TRBV9 to TRBJ2-1; D perhaps matches TRBD2 (6 bases). This CDR3 region has 13 residues. V was trimmed by 4 bases and J by 12 bases, leaving 17 bases between them. The germline V gene encodes CDR1 SGDLS and CDR2 YYNGEE. CDR3 nucleotide sequence: TGTGCCAGCAGCACCCACCCGGAGGGTTGGCAGTTCTTC. This codes for CASSTHPEGWQFF. Variable domain in full (rest from reference TRBV9 and TRBJ2-1): DSGVTQTPKHLITATGQRVTLRCSPRSGDLSVYWYQQSLDQGLQFLIQYYNGEERAKGNILERFSAQQFPDLHSELNLSSLELGDSALYFCASSTHPEGWQFFGPGTRLTVL.

In nucleotides, the CDR3 is TGTGCCAGCAGCCGAGAGACAGCTTTGGCGGATACGCAGTATTTT. Translating it yields CASSRETALADTQYF. V gene TRBV7-2 combines with J gene TRBJ2-3, with D tentatively TRBD1 (5 bases). The CDR3 is 15 amino acids. Per germline, CDR1 SGHTA and CDR2 FQGNSA. Trimming removed 5 bases at V and 6 bases at J, with 18 bases between. Drawing the rest from reference TRBV7-2 and TRBJ2-3, the complete variable domain is GAGVSQSPSNKVTEKGKDVELRCDPISGHTALYWYRQSLGQGLEFLIYFQGNSAPDKSGLPSDRFSAERTGGSVSTLTIQRTQQEDSAVYLCASSRETALADTQYFGPGTRLTVL.

The chain is built from TRBV6-1 and TRBJ1-4; D is uncertain. V lost 4 bases and J 0 bases, leaving 6 bases between the germline ends. Germline-derived CDR1 and CDR2 are MNHNS and SASEGT. The CDR3 consists of 14 residues. CDR3 region: CASSGGATNEKLFF. DNA of the CDR3: TGTGCCAGCAGTGGCGGTGCAACTAATGAAAAACTGTTTTTT.

V is TRBV3-1 and J is TRBJ2-1; perhaps TRBD1 as D (6 bases). The germline gives CDR1 LGHDT, CDR2 YNNKEL (reference sequence). CDR3 length: 14 residues. V gave up 3 bases and J gave up 6 bases, with 12 bases separating them. The CDR3 loop reads CASSHRGGTNEQFF. CDR3 DNA sequence: TGTGCCAGCAGCCACAGGGGCGGCACCAATGAGCAGTTCTTC.

The rearrangement uses TRBV6-1 and TRBJ2-7; 8 nucleotides agree with TRBD1. The germline V gene has CDR1 MNHNS and CDR2 SASEGT. This CDR3 comprises 13 residues. V lost 8 bases to trimming and J lost 6 bases; unmatched junction nucleotides: 9. The CDR3 region has the DNA TGTGCCAGCGATTACAGGGGGACAGGCGAGCAGTACTTC. Its protein product is CASDYRGTGEQYF.

The CDR3 coding sequence is TGTGCCATCAGTGAGAAGGGCTGGAGAGAGACCCAGTACTTC. It is translated as CAISEKGWRETQYF. The genes are TRBV10-3 and TRBJ2-5, with D unclear. Trimming pared 2 bases from V and 4 bases from J, leaving 11 bases between. Germline CDR1 ENHRY, CDR2 SYGVKD. The CDR3 is made up of 14 amino acids.

The V and J genes are TRBV15 and TRBJ2-3; 13 bases are a match to TRBD2. V was clipped by 3 bases and J by 2 bases; unmatched bases: 5. Germline values: CDR1 LNHNV, CDR2 YYDKDF (reference sequence). This CDR3 comprises 17 residues. The CDR3 DNA reads TGTGCCACCAGCAGCAAACTAGCGGGGGGGATCACAGATACGCAGTATTTT. It translates to CATSSKLAGGITDTQYF.